These T cell receptor beta chains were read from a single sample in a study of Graves' ophthalmopathy and Graves' hyperthyroidism. TCRdb reprocessed the multiplex PCR reads with MiXCR, giving one entry per CDR3 protein. The profile covers around 590,000 distinct CDR3 sequences, with approximately 35% appearing a single time and over 3.5% taken by the ten largest. What was sequenced was peripheral blood or thyroid tissue (not recorded which). The receptors were sampled from an adult man with Graves' hyperthyroidism. Each CDR3 is given with its conserved first and last residue. A D gene is named only where the DNA matches it firmly. The size entry is marked missing in some rows and otherwise reads once, few, many or a size class.

J gene | V gene | D gene | clone size | CDR3 length | CDR3 protein | CDR3 DNA
TRBJ1-1 | TRBV2 | - | many | 15 | CASSPDSVLNTEAFF | TGTGCCAGCAGCCCAGACAGCGTCTTGAACACTGAAGCTTTCTTT
TRBJ2-5 | TRBV10-3 | - | many | 14 | CAISDGTGSETQYF | TGTGCCATCAGTGACGGAACAGGCTCGGAGACCCAGTACTTC
TRBJ1-1 | TRBV30 | - | - | 12 | CAWSQGRNEAFF | TGTGCCTGGAGTCAGGGGAGGAATGAAGCTTTCTTT
TRBJ1-1 | TRBV6-5 | TRBD1 | many | 13 | CASSPGGHTEAFF | TGTGCCAGCAGTCCAGGGGGCCACACTGAAGCTTTCTTT
TRBJ1-5 | TRBV7-4 | - | - | 15 | CASSLRWSSNQPQHF | TGTGCCAGCAGCCTCAGGTGGAGTAGCAATCAGCCCCAGCATTTT
TRBJ1-1 | TRBV6-1 | TRBD1 | many | 13 | CASEDRGRTEAFF | TGTGCCAGCGAAGACAGGGGGCGAACTGAAGCTTTCTTT
TRBJ2-6 | TRBV27 | - | - | 13 | CASRLPGANVLTF | TGTGCCAGCAGACTTCCTGGGGCCAACGTCCTGACTTTC
TRBJ1-2 | TRBV7-9 | - | - | 14 | CASSLDGDYYGYTF | TGTGCCAGCAGCTTAGACGGAGACTACTATGGCTACACCTTC
TRBJ2-5 | TRBV5-8 | - | many | 16 | CASSLAGQGGRRTQYF | TGTGCCAGCAGCTTGGCTGGGCAGGGGGGTAGGAGGACCCAGTACTTC
TRBJ2-3 | TRBV2 | - | few | 14 | CASILGGRTDTQYF | TGTGCCAGCATTCTCGGGGGGCGCACAGATACGCAGTATTTT
TRBJ1-1 | TRBV29-1 | - | - | 14 | CSSVTDVRTTEAFF | TGCAGCTCGGTGACGGACGTTCGGACCACTGAAGCTTTCTTT
TRBJ2-2 | TRBV5-4 | - | many | 14 | CASSYGGNTGELFF | TGTGCCAGCAGCTACGGGGGGAACACCGGGGAGCTGTTTTTT
TRBJ2-2 | TRBV2 | TRBD1 | many | 12 | CASRGQAGELFF | TGTGCCAGCAGAGGACAGGCCGGGGAGCTGTTTTTT
TRBJ2-2 | TRBV10-3 | - | many | 14 | CAISEWTATGELFF | TGTGCCATCAGTGAGTGGACAGCCACCGGGGAGCTGTTTTTT